This is a list of T cell receptor beta chains from one sample in a study of blood T cell repertoires in COVID-19. Produced via immunoSEQ multiplex PCR; TCRdb's table is partial and in-frame only. Counted here are under 130,000 clones, 88% occurring once; the ten biggest clones make up about 3%. Sample: peripheral blood. The receptors were sampled from a human donor in a cohort sampled during active COVID-19. Each CDR3 is given with its conserved first and last residue. Fields, in order: D gene, clone size, J gene, V gene, CDR3 DNA, CDR3 protein. D genes are given only for firm matches. A clone size is listed for some rows: how often the clone was seen (once, few, many), or a class if it is expanded.

d_gene: TRBD1
abundance: NA
j_gene: TRBJ1-3
v_gene: TRBV5-1
CDR3nt: TGCGCCAGCAGCGCCGGGACAGGGGCTGGAAACACCATATATTTT
CDR3aa: CASSAGTGAGNTIYF

d_gene: NA
abundance: NA
j_gene: TRBJ1-5
v_gene: TRBV7-8
CDR3nt: TGTGCCAGCAGCGAAGGGGCCCCGACAGTTATCAATCAGCCCCAGCATTTT
CDR3aa: CASSEGAPTVINQPQHF

d_gene: NA
abundance: NA
j_gene: TRBJ2-2
v_gene: TRBV25-1
CDR3nt: TGTGCCAGCAGTGACGGGAGAAACACCGGGGAGCTGTTTTTT
CDR3aa: CASSDGRNTGELFF

d_gene: TRBD2
abundance: NA
j_gene: TRBJ2-7
v_gene: TRBV4-1
CDR3nt: TGCGCCAGCAGCCTGGTAGTCACGCGGGAGAAACCCTACGAGCAGTACTTC
CDR3aa: CASSLVVTREKPYEQYF

d_gene: NA
abundance: NA
j_gene: TRBJ1-2
v_gene: TRBV4-1
CDR3nt: TGCGCCAGCAGCCAAGAAATGGACAGACCTAACTATGGCTACACCTTC
CDR3aa: CASSQEMDRPNYGYTF

d_gene: NA
abundance: NA
j_gene: TRBJ2-7
v_gene: TRBV2
CDR3nt: TGTGCCAGCCTCTTAGGAGGGCTAGACTTACGCGAGCAGTACTTC
CDR3aa: CASLLGGLDLREQYF

d_gene: TRBD1
abundance: NA
j_gene: TRBJ1-6
v_gene: TRBV5-4
CDR3nt: TGTGCCAGCAGTCGAGGGGGGACAGGGAATAATTCACCCCTCCACTTT
CDR3aa: CASSRGGTGNNSPLHF

d_gene: NA
abundance: once
j_gene: TRBJ2-7
v_gene: TRBV9
CDR3nt: TGTGCCAGCAGCGTAGAATTGGGGGCCTACGGGGACGAGCAGTACTTC
CDR3aa: CASSVELGAYGDEQYF

d_gene: TRBD1
abundance: NA
j_gene: TRBJ1-5
v_gene: TRBV19
CDR3nt: TGTGCCAGTAGTTTAGAGGACAGGGTTATAGGTCAGCCCCAGCATTTT
CDR3aa: CASSLEDRVIGQPQHF

d_gene: NA
abundance: NA
j_gene: TRBJ1-1
v_gene: TRBV27
CDR3nt: TGTGCCAGCAGTTTATCCAGTTACACTGAAGCTTTCTTT
CDR3aa: CASSLSSYTEAFF

d_gene: NA
abundance: NA
j_gene: TRBJ2-3
v_gene: TRBV7-3
CDR3nt: TGTGCCAGCAGCTTCACAGGGTTTAGCACAGATACGCAGTATTTT
CDR3aa: CASSFTGFSTDTQYF

d_gene: TRBD2
abundance: NA
j_gene: TRBJ2-1
v_gene: TRBV2
CDR3nt: TGTGCCAGCAGACGTACTAGCGGGGGCTCCTACAATGAGCAGTTCTTC
CDR3aa: CASRRTSGGSYNEQFF

d_gene: TRBD2
abundance: once
j_gene: TRBJ2-5
v_gene: TRBV2
CDR3nt: TGTGCCAGCTCTGGCGGGGGGCAAGAGACCCAGTACTTC
CDR3aa: CASSGGGQETQYF

d_gene: NA
abundance: NA
j_gene: TRBJ2-5
v_gene: TRBV5-1
CDR3nt: TGCGCCAGCAGGCCCCACAGGTTCGACCAAGAGACCCAGTACTTC
CDR3aa: CASRPHRFDQETQYF

d_gene: NA
abundance: NA
j_gene: TRBJ1-5
v_gene: TRBV18
CDR3nt: TGTGCCAGCTCACCAGTAGGGCAGGGCTACAATCAGCCCCAGCATTTT
CDR3aa: CASSPVGQGYNQPQHF

d_gene: TRBD2
abundance: NA
j_gene: TRBJ2-3
v_gene: TRBV4-2
CDR3nt: TGTGCCAGCAGCCAAGATTTCTTAGGCCCGGGACTAGCGGGAGGCCTCACAGATACGCAGTATTTT
CDR3aa: CASSQDFLGPGLAGGLTDTQYF

d_gene: NA
abundance: NA
j_gene: TRBJ1-2
v_gene: TRBV19
CDR3nt: TGTGCCATCTCGGCGGGGGGCGTAGGCTATGGCTACACCTTC
CDR3aa: CAISAGGVGYGYTF

d_gene: TRBD1
abundance: NA
j_gene: TRBJ1-1
v_gene: TRBV5-6
CDR3nt: TGTGCCAGCAGCTTTATGACAGGGGCTATGAACACTGAAGCTTTCTTT
CDR3aa: CASSFMTGAMNTEAFF

d_gene: TRBD1
abundance: once
j_gene: TRBJ2-5
v_gene: TRBV2
CDR3nt: TGTGCCAGCAATCGACAGGGTTGGAGGGAGACCCAGTACTTC
CDR3aa: CASNRQGWRETQYF

d_gene: TRBD1
abundance: NA
j_gene: TRBJ2-7
v_gene: TRBV18
CDR3nt: TGTGCCAGCTCAAGTGAGTCAGGGACAGGGACCTACGAGCAGTACTTC
CDR3aa: CASSSESGTGTYEQYF

d_gene: TRBD1
abundance: NA
j_gene: TRBJ1-2
v_gene: TRBV24-1
CDR3nt: TGTGCCACCAGTGACTCGTCGACAGGGGCCCGCTATGGCTACACCTTC
CDR3aa: CATSDSSTGARYGYTF

d_gene: NA
abundance: once
j_gene: TRBJ2-3
v_gene: TRBV5-6
CDR3nt: TGTGCCAGCAGCTTGGTCGGCGGGGCGAGCACAGATACGCAGTATTTT
CDR3aa: CASSLVGGASTDTQYF

d_gene: NA
abundance: NA
j_gene: TRBJ2-1
v_gene: TRBV29-1
CDR3nt: TGCAGCGGCGGGACGAATGAGCAGTTCTTC
CDR3aa: CSGGTNEQFF

d_gene: TRBD2
abundance: NA
j_gene: TRBJ2-7
v_gene: TRBV19
CDR3nt: TGTGCCAGTAGTATTGGGGGGGGACTCTACGAGCAGTACTTC
CDR3aa: CASSIGGGLYEQYF

d_gene: NA
abundance: NA
j_gene: TRBJ1-4
v_gene: TRBV4-3
CDR3nt: TGCGCCAGCAGCCAAGGCGGGGAGGGCTCTGGGGAAAAACTGTTTTTT
CDR3aa: CASSQGGEGSGEKLFF

d_gene: TRBD2
abundance: NA
j_gene: TRBJ2-2
v_gene: TRBV30
CDR3nt: TGTGCCTGGAGTGTACTCGCGGGAGGGCCCAAGACCGGGGAGCTGTTTTTT
CDR3aa: CAWSVLAGGPKTGELFF

d_gene: NA
abundance: NA
j_gene: TRBJ1-2
v_gene: TRBV3-1/TRBV3-2
CDR3nt: TGTGCCAGCAGCCTCAGACGAGGGGGAGAGGGCTATGGCTACACCTTC
CDR3aa: CASSLRRGGEGYGYTF

d_gene: NA
abundance: NA
j_gene: TRBJ2-7
v_gene: TRBV30
CDR3nt: TGTGCCTGGAGTGTAGGTTCGACAGCCTACGAGCAGTACTTC
CDR3aa: CAWSVGSTAYEQYF

d_gene: NA
abundance: NA
j_gene: TRBJ2-6
v_gene: TRBV6-4
CDR3nt: TGTGCCAGCAGTGAAGACGCGGTCTCTGGGGCCAACGTCCTGACTTTC
CDR3aa: CASSEDAVSGANVLTF

d_gene: TRBD1
abundance: once
j_gene: TRBJ1-2
v_gene: TRBV30
CDR3nt: TGTGCCTGCAACAGGGGGTTTAACTATGGCTACACCTTC
CDR3aa: CACNRGFNYGYTF

d_gene: TRBD1
abundance: NA
j_gene: TRBJ1-4
v_gene: TRBV4-1
CDR3nt: TGCGCCAGCAGCCAGGGGGACAGGGGGCGAGGAGCTAATGAAAAACTGTTTTTT
CDR3aa: CASSQGDRGRGANEKLFF

d_gene: NA
abundance: NA
j_gene: TRBJ1-2
v_gene: TRBV4-3
CDR3nt: TGCGCCAGCAGCCACGCCGAGGGCAGGGGACCTGGCTACACCTTC
CDR3aa: CASSHAEGRGPGYTF

d_gene: NA
abundance: NA
j_gene: TRBJ1-1
v_gene: TRBV5-4
CDR3nt: TGTGCCGCAAACCACGAGGGGGTGGACACTGAAGCTTTCTTT
CDR3aa: CAANHEGVDTEAFF

d_gene: NA
abundance: NA
j_gene: TRBJ2-6
v_gene: TRBV9
CDR3nt: TGTGCCAGCAGCGTAGGAGGGACTGGGGCCAACGTCCTGACTTTC
CDR3aa: CASSVGGTGANVLTF

d_gene: NA
abundance: NA
j_gene: TRBJ2-2
v_gene: TRBV11-3
CDR3nt: TGTGCCAGCAGCTTCCGAGGCACCGGGGAGCTGTTTTTT
CDR3aa: CASSFRGTGELFF

d_gene: TRBD2
abundance: NA
j_gene: TRBJ2-7
v_gene: TRBV15
CDR3nt: TGTGCCACCTCCCCGACAGGGACTAGCGGCTACGAGCAGTACTTC
CDR3aa: CATSPTGTSGYEQYF

d_gene: TRBD1
abundance: NA
j_gene: TRBJ2-7
v_gene: TRBV18
CDR3nt: TGTGCCAGCTCACCGAGCCGGGACAGGGGAGGAGGAGAGCAGTACTTC
CDR3aa: CASSPSRDRGGGEQYF

d_gene: NA
abundance: NA
j_gene: TRBJ1-5
v_gene: TRBV7-7
CDR3nt: TGTGCTAGTTTACAGGGAAAAAATCAGCCCCAGCATTTT
CDR3aa: CASLQGKNQPQHF

d_gene: NA
abundance: NA
j_gene: TRBJ2-3
v_gene: TRBV9
CDR3nt: TGTGCCAGCAGCCCGCGACTAAATTTGGGCACAGATACGCAGTATTTT
CDR3aa: CASSPRLNLGTDTQYF

d_gene: TRBD1
abundance: once
j_gene: TRBJ2-7
v_gene: TRBV5-5
CDR3nt: TGTGCCAGCACGACAGGGACCTACGAGCAGTACTTC
CDR3aa: CASTTGTYEQYF

d_gene: TRBD1
abundance: NA
j_gene: TRBJ1-2
v_gene: TRBV6-1
CDR3nt: TGTGCCAGCAGTGAACACAGGGGCGGCGGCTACACCTTC
CDR3aa: CASSEHRGGGYTF

d_gene: TRBD2
abundance: NA
j_gene: TRBJ2-1
v_gene: TRBV9
CDR3nt: TGTGCCAGCAGTCCAGCGGGGGGCGCCTACAATGAGCAGTTCTTC
CDR3aa: CASSPAGGAYNEQFF

d_gene: TRBD1
abundance: once
j_gene: TRBJ2-7
v_gene: TRBV7-9
CDR3nt: TGTGCCAGCAGCCACTTACTCAGTCTCTCCGGGACAGCAAATTACGAGCAGTACTTC
CDR3aa: CASSHLLSLSGTANYEQYF

d_gene: NA
abundance: NA
j_gene: TRBJ2-1
v_gene: TRBV12-3/TRBV12-4
CDR3nt: TGTGCCAGCAGTCCATCACAGGGCTTTGAGCAGTTCTTC
CDR3aa: CASSPSQGFEQFF

d_gene: TRBD2
abundance: NA
j_gene: TRBJ2-1
v_gene: TRBV5-1
CDR3nt: TGCGCCAGCAGCTTGCCCGCGGGGGGGCCGGGAAATGAGCAGTTCTTC
CDR3aa: CASSLPAGGPGNEQFF

d_gene: TRBD2
abundance: NA
j_gene: TRBJ2-1
v_gene: TRBV7-9
CDR3nt: TGTGCCAGCAGCGGTACCGGGACTAGCGGGGGTTCGCACTACAATGAGCAGTTCTTC
CDR3aa: CASSGTGTSGGSHYNEQFF

d_gene: TRBD1
abundance: NA
j_gene: TRBJ1-1
v_gene: TRBV6-5
CDR3nt: TGTGCCATCGAGATAACAGGGGTCGAGAACACTGAAGCTTTCTTT
CDR3aa: CAIEITGVENTEAFF

d_gene: TRBD2
abundance: NA
j_gene: TRBJ2-5
v_gene: TRBV19
CDR3nt: TGTGCCAGTAGTACCGGGGGGAGAGAGACCCAGTACTTC
CDR3aa: CASSTGGRETQYF

d_gene: TRBD2
abundance: NA
j_gene: TRBJ2-1
v_gene: TRBV9
CDR3nt: TGTGCCAGCAGCGTAGAGGCTAGCGGGTTTGGGCCCTACAATGAGCAGTTCTTC
CDR3aa: CASSVEASGFGPYNEQFF

d_gene: NA
abundance: NA
j_gene: TRBJ2-2
v_gene: TRBV9
CDR3nt: TGTGCCAGCAGCCCGCACGTTGAGACTGTTGGGGAGCTGTTTTTT
CDR3aa: CASSPHVETVGELFF

d_gene: NA
abundance: NA
j_gene: TRBJ1-4
v_gene: TRBV19
CDR3nt: TGTGCCAGTAGTATAGATCGGGGAGAAAAACTGTTTTTT
CDR3aa: CASSIDRGEKLFF

d_gene: NA
abundance: once
j_gene: TRBJ2-7
v_gene: TRBV11-1
CDR3nt: TGTGCCAGCAGCCTAACGGAGAAAAGGCAGTACTTC
CDR3aa: CASSLTEKRQYF

d_gene: NA
abundance: NA
j_gene: TRBJ2-5
v_gene: TRBV7-8
CDR3nt: TGTGCCAGCAGCCACCGGGGGTTGGAACAAGAGACCCAGTACTTC
CDR3aa: CASSHRGLEQETQYF